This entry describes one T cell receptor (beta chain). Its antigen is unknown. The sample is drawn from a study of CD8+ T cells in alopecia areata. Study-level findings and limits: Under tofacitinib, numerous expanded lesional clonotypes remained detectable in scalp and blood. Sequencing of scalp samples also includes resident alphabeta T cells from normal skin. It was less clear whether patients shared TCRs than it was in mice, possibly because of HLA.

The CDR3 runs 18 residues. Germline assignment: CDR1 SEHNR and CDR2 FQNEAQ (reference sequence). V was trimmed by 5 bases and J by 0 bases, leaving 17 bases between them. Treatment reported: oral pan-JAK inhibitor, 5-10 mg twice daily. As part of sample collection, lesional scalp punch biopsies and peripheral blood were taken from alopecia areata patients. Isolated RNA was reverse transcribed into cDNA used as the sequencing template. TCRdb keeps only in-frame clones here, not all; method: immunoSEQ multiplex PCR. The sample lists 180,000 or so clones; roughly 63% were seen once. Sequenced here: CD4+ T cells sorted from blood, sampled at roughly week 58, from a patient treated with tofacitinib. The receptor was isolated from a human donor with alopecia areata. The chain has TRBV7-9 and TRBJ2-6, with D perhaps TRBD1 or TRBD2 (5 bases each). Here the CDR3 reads CASSNLPRGYSGANVLTF. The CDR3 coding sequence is TGTGCCAGCAGCAACCTCCCGAGGGGTTACTCTGGGGCCAACGTCCTGACTTTC.